One sample yielded the 9 T cell receptor beta chains listed below, sequenced in a study of monozygotic twins with cystic fibrosis. Produced via immunoSEQ multiplex PCR; TCRdb's table is partial and in-frame only. In the table there are under 30,000 clones, around 96% of which are singletons. Sequencing was performed on blood. These receptor sequences come from a girl aged 2 to 10 with cystic fibrosis.

The chain has TRBV4-1 and TRBJ1-5; no definite D call. The CDR3 is made up of 17 amino acids. Per germline, CDR1 MGHRA and CDR2 YSYEKL. The ends were cut back, 3 bases at V and 3 bases at J, with 18 bases in the middle. The CDR3 region is CASSHPNSLDFNQPQHF. CDR3 coding DNA: TGCGCCAGCAGCCACCCAAACTCTCTGGATTTCAATCAGCCCCAGCATTTT.

The chain recombines TRBV6-4 with TRBJ2-2, with TRBD2 identical over 15 bases. The germline V gene has CDR1 MRHNA and CDR2 SNTAGT. Trimming at V came to 5 bases and at J to 3 bases, leaving 7 bases not matched to a gene. The CDR3 length is 18 residues. CDR3 in amino acids: CASSPGTSGRSDTGELFF. As DNA, the CDR3 is TGTGCCAGCAGTCCCGGGACTAGCGGGAGGTCAGACACCGGGGAGCTGTTTTTT.

In DNA form, the CDR3 reads TGCGCCAGCAGCCAAGTGGGGCGGGAGACCCAGTACTTC. This codes for CASSQVGRETQYF. This sequence joins TRBV4-1 and TRBJ2-5; D might be TRBD1 (5 bases). The V gene lost 1 base and the J gene lost 5 bases, with 8 bases spanning the gap. Germline CDR1 and CDR2: MGHRA and YSYEKL. This CDR3 contains 13 residues.

The chain links TRBV28 to TRBJ2-7, with D perhaps assigned TRBD1 or TRBD2 (5 bases each). The length of the CDR3 is 12 residues. CDR1 and CDR2 from the germline V gene are MDHEN and SYDVKM. Between the trimmed V and J ends, which lost 9 bases and 3 bases, there was a span of 12 bases. CDR3 in DNA: TGTGCCAGTACCTCAGGGAGCTACGAGCAGTACTTC. Its protein is CASTSGSYEQYF.

The V gene is TRBV5-1, the J gene TRBJ2-7, with 8 bases lining up with TRBD2. The germline CDR1 and CDR2 sequences are SGHRS and YFSETQ. The CDR3 extends over 14 amino acids. Unmatched junction bases numbered 5, after V lost 4 bases and J lost 2 bases. This CDR3 is CASSPGRAAYEQYF. The CDR3 bases are TGCGCCAGCAGCCCCGGGAGGGCGGCCTACGAGCAGTACTTC. The full variable domain, in which reference TRBV5-1 and TRBJ2-7 provide the parts outside the CDR3, is KAGVTQTPRYLIKTRGQQVTLSCSPISGHRSVSWYQQTPGQGLQFLFEYFSETQRNKGNFPGRFSGRQFSNSRSEMNVSTLELGDSALYLCASSPGRAAYEQYFGPGTRLTVT.

The chain employs TRBV7-9 and TRBJ2-1; no reliable D call. CDR1 is SEHNR, CDR2 FQNEAQ, per germline (reference sequence). CDR3 length: 15 amino acids. Trimming shortened V by 7 bases and J by 5 bases, and 18 bases separated the two germline ends. The CDR3 coding sequence is TGTGCCAGCACCCATACATCGTGGGGTAACAATGAGCAGTTCTTC. This codes for CASTHTSWGNNEQFF.

The chain links TRBV30 to TRBJ1-5, with TRBD1 matching over 7 bases. With V trimmed by 3 bases and J by 6 bases, 8 bases remained unmatched. The CDR3 length is 14 residues. Germline V gene lookup returns CDR1 GTSNPN and CDR2 SVGIG (reference sequence). CDR3 DNA: TGTGCCTGGAGCCAGGGGGGGAAGAGTCAGCCCCAGCATTTT. Its protein product is CAWSQGGKSQPQHF.

The chain joins TRBV6-6 to TRBJ2-7; 10 positions match TRBD1. This CDR3 contains 15 residues. The germline V gene encodes CDR1 MNHNY and CDR2 SVGAGI (reference sequence). V dropped 6 bases and J dropped 2; count of bases not matched to a gene: 7. The CDR3 DNA is TGTGCCAGCAGGGGTGACAGGGGGCCTACCTACGAGCAGTACTTC. Its protein product is CASRGDRGPTYEQYF.

V is TRBV30 and J is TRBJ1-2, with D tentatively TRBD1 (6 bases). CDR1 GTSNPN and CDR2 SVGIG come from the germline V gene (reference sequence). The CDR3 extends over 15 amino acids. V shed 2 bases and J shed 6 bases, with 19 bases lying between them. This CDR3 reads CAWSTPWTVFHGYTF. The CDR3 DNA sequence: TGTGCCTGGAGTACCCCCTGGACAGTTTTCCATGGCTACACCTTC.